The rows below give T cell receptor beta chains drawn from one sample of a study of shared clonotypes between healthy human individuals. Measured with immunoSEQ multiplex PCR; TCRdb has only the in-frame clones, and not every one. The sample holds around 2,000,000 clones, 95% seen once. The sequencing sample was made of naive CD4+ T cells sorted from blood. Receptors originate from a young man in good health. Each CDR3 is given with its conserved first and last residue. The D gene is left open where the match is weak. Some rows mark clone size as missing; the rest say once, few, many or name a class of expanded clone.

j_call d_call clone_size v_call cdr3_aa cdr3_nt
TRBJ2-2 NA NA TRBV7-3 CASGQNTGELFF TGTGCCAGCGGCCAGAACACCGGGGAGCTGTTTTTT
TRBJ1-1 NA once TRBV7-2 CASSPVVAEAFF TGTGCCAGCAGCCCTGTGGTAGCTGAAGCTTTCTTT
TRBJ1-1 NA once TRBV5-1 CASSFGGLAEAFF TGCGCCAGCAGCTTCGGGGGGTTGGCTGAAGCTTTCTTT
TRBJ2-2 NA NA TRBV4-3 CASSHNMGGANTGELFF TGCGCCAGCAGCCACAATATGGGCGGGGCGAACACCGGGGAGCTGTTTTTT
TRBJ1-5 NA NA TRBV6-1 CASSPGNWEPQHF TGTGCCAGCAGTCCAGGGAATTGGGAGCCCCAGCATTTT
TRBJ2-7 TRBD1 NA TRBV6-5 CASSWGQGVYEQYF TGTGCCAGCAGTTGGGGACAGGGGGTCTACGAGCAGTACTTC
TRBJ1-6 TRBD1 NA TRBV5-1 CASSLGPRTGGLSPLHF TGCGCCAGCAGCTTGGGGCCCCGGACAGGGGGTCTTTCACCCCTCCACTTT
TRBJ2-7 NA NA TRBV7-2 CASSLSINEQYF TGTGCCAGCAGCTTATCGATCAACGAGCAGTACTTC
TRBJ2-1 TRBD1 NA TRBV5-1 CASSLEGTGKDEQFF TGCGCCAGCAGCTTGGAGGGGACAGGGAAGGATGAGCAGTTCTTC
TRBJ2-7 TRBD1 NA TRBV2 CATRQGGYEQYF TGTGCCACCAGACAGGGGGGGTACGAGCAGTACTTC
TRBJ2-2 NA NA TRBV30 CAWTEAGELFF TGTGCCTGGACCGAGGCCGGGGAGCTGTTTTTT
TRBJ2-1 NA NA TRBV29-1 CSAEEGGYNEQFF TGCAGCGCTGAAGAGGGGGGTTACAATGAGCAGTTCTTC
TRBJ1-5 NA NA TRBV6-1 CASSETTGPNQPQHF TGTGCCAGCAGTGAAACGACAGGCCCCAATCAGCCCCAGCATTTT
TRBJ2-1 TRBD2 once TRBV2 CASSPGLAGINEQFF TGTGCCAGCAGCCCGGGACTAGCGGGAATCAATGAGCAGTTCTTC
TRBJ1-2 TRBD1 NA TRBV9 CASSARTGDNYGYTF TGTGCCAGCAGCGCTCGGACAGGGGACAACTATGGCTACACCTTC